This T cell receptor (beta chain) was recovered during a study of response to subunit inactivated influenza vaccine. TCRdb re-called the RT-PCR reads through MiXCR, storing one row per CDR3 protein. The sample has roughly 700,000 distinct CDR3 sequences; roughly 14% are singletons. Only a few counts were recorded for this clonotype. The material was PBMCs from blood, obtained approximately 15 days before vaccination. The TCR sequence derives from a man over 45 who received an inactivated influenza vaccine.

CDR3 sequence reads: CASTQAGAGNEQFF. As DNA, the CDR3 is TGTGCCAGCACCCAAGCGGGAGCGGGCAATGAGCAGTTCTTC. The chain combines TRBV6-2 or TRBV6-3 with TRBJ2-1; 8 nucleotides agree with TRBD2. The germline CDR1 and CDR2 sequences are MNHEY and SVGEGT. The CDR3 runs 14 residues. V was pared by 7 bases and J by 6 bases, with 8 bases of the junction left unmatched.